One sample yielded the 19 T cell receptor beta chains listed below, sequenced in a study of T cells in Graves' hyperthyroidism and ophthalmopathy. The investigators amplified TCR beta CDR3 regions from RNA transcripts. When the TCR CDR3 underwent first-round RT-PCR, the HTBI primer set was used. Each CDR3 protein is one row after TCRdb ran MiXCR on the multiplex PCR reads. The sample holds some 510,000 distinct CDR3 sequences, more than 20% seen once. Sequenced sample: blood. Receptors originate from a man younger than 30 with Graves' hyperthyroidism.

The rearrangement uses TRBV11-1 and TRBJ1-3; no reliable D call. Trimming stripped 5 bases from V and 0 bases from J, with 14 bases between. In germline, CDR1 is SGHAT, CDR2 FQDESV (reference sequence). The CDR3 loop spans 16 amino acids. CDR3 loop: CASSPRDVRSGNTIYF. The CDR3 region has the DNA TGTGCCAGCAGCCCGCGAGACGTTCGCTCTGGAAACACCATATATTTT. The full variable domain, its missing parts supplied by reference TRBV11-1 and TRBJ1-3, is EAEVAQSPRYKITEKSQAVAFWCDPISGHATLYWYRQILGQGPELLVQFQDESVVDDSQLPKDRFSAERLKGVDSTLKIQPAELGDSAMYLCASSPRDVRSGNTIYFGEGSWLTVV.

A remark on this clonotype: A read error may account for a junction end that differs from germline. This chain uses TRBV2 with TRBJ1-5; no definite D call. The CDR3 loop spans 13 amino acids. Germline V gene sequence: CDR1 SNHLY, CDR2 FYNNEI. CDR3 residues: CASSGLCNEPQHF. DNA for the CDR3: TGTGCCAGCAGTGGGCTTTGCAATGAGCCCCAGCATTTT.

This sequence joins TRBV6-1 and TRBJ1-2; possible D gene TRBD1, 6 bases. Germline V gene sequence: CDR1 MNHNS, CDR2 SASEGT. V was clipped by 3 bases and J by 3 bases, with 14 bases between them. The CDR3 contains 15 residues. CDR3 DNA sequence: TGTGCCAGCAGTGACATCGGGGGCGGTTACTATGGCTACACCTTC. It specifies CASSDIGGGYYGYTF.

The table lists this clonotype with a few counts. The chain is built from TRBV20-1 and TRBJ1-1, with D perhaps TRBD1 (5 bases). Germline values: CDR1 DFQATT, CDR2 SNEGSKA (reference sequence). The V gene lost 5 bases and the J gene lost 0 bases, with 22 bases spanning the gap. The CDR3 has 17 amino acids. This CDR3 reads CSASFAGTLDLNTEAFF. DNA for the CDR3: TGCAGTGCTTCCTTCGCCGGGACCCTCGACCTGAACACTGAAGCTTTCTTT.

Ten or more counts support this clonotype. The chain joins TRBV19 to TRBJ2-2; D is possibly TRBD1 (5 bases). The CDR3 runs to 13 residues. CDR1 is LNHDA, CDR2 SQIVND, per germline (reference sequence). The V end was cut by 4 bases, the J end by 5 bases, with 8 bases between. DNA of the CDR3: TGTGCCAGTAGTACCCAGGGAACCGGGGAGCTGTTTTTT. Its translation: CASSTQGTGELFF.

This clonotype has more than one count but fewer than ten. The genes are TRBV6-5 and TRBJ2-5; D call uncertain. In germline, CDR1 is MNHEY, CDR2 SVGAGI. V dropped 7 bases and J dropped 5 bases, with 11 bases sitting between them. The CDR3 runs 12 residues. The CDR3 here is CASTFSRETQYF. For the CDR3, the DNA is TGTGCCAGCACATTCTCGAGGGAGACCCAGTACTTC.

In this sample, this clonotype turned up a few times. The chain couples TRBV30 to TRBJ1-2; D may be TRBD1 (5 bases). Trimming cost V 5 bases and J 7 bases, with 17 bases left between them. The CDR3 is made up of 13 amino acids. Germline V CDR1 and CDR2: GTSNPN, SVGIG (reference sequence). The CDR3 nucleotides read TGTGCCTGGTACTCAGGGTTAAATCTTGGCTACACCTTC. Translated: CAWYSGLNLGYTF.

This clonotype was observed many times. The V call is TRBV6-4, the J call TRBJ2-6; 12 bases agree with TRBD1. This CDR3 is built from 17 residues. The junction had 5 bases not matched to a gene; V was cut back by 7 bases and J by 1 base. CDR1 is MRHNA and CDR2 is SNTAGT in the germline V gene. The CDR3 is CASTKGQGASGANVLTF. CDR3 nucleotides: TGTGCCAGCACCAAGGGACAGGGGGCGTCTGGGGCCAACGTCCTGACTTTC.

Only a few counts were recorded for this clonotype. CDR3 sequence: CASSPPGLGGSGELFF. CDR3 coding DNA: TGTGCCAGCAGCCCGCCGGGACTGGGAGGGTCCGGGGAGCTGTTTTTT. This chain uses TRBV12-3 or TRBV12-4 with TRBJ2-2; TRBD2 aligns across 7 bases. CDR3 length equals 16 residues. Unmatched junction bases numbered 13, after V lost 6 bases and J lost 6 bases.

This clonotype was recorded a few times. The V call is TRBV5-4, the J call TRBJ1-2, with TRBD1 as a possible D gene (6 bases). V lost 2 bases, J lost 4 bases, and 24 bases lay in between. CDR3 size: 18 residues. Germline CDR1 reads SGHNT; CDR2 reads YYREEE (reference sequence). CDR3: CASSFFSSDRLRTYGYTF. The CDR3 DNA follows: TGTGCCAGCAGCTTTTTTTCTTCGGACAGACTCCGGACCTATGGCTACACCTTC. Together with reference TRBV5-4 and TRBJ1-2, the CDR3 gives the full variable domain: ETGVTQSPTHLIKTRGQQVTLRCSSQSGHNTVSWYQQALGQGPQFIFQYYREEENGRGNFPPRFSGLQFPNYSSELNVNALELDDSALYLCASSFFSSDRLRTYGYTFGSGTRLTVV.

This clonotype was seen repeatedly, ten times or more. The chain uses TRBV28 and TRBJ1-5; D is ambiguous. The CDR3 totals 12 residues. Trimming left V 5 bases short and J 7 bases short, with 9 bases between. CDR1 is MDHEN and CDR2 is SYDVKM in the germline V gene. This CDR3 reads CASSPPLQPQHF. The CDR3 DNA follows: TGTGCCAGCAGTCCCCCGTTACAGCCCCAGCATTTT. Combining the CDR3 with reference TRBV28 and TRBJ1-5 gives the whole variable domain DVKVTQSSRYLVKRTGEKVFLECVQDMDHENMFWYRQDPGLGLRLIYFSYDVKMKEKGDIPEGYSVSREKKERFSLILESASTNQTSMYLCASSPPLQPQHFGDGTRLSIL.

The table lists this clonotype with a few counts. The chain joins TRBV6-5 to TRBJ2-7, with D possibly matching TRBD1 (6 bases). V lost 6 bases and J 1 base, leaving 13 bases between the germline ends. Germline CDR1 is MNHEY and CDR2 is SVGAGI. The CDR3 sequence is 14 residues long. Here the CDR3 reads CASRSSDSSYEQYF. The CDR3 DNA is TGTGCCAGCAGATCCTCGGACAGTTCCTACGAGCAGTACTTC.

In its sample, this clonotype was seen many times. The V and J genes are TRBV30 and TRBJ2-7; no firm D call. The CDR3 is 11 residues long. Deletions cut 0 bases from V and 7 bases from J, with 7 bases between. Germline-derived CDR1 and CDR2 are GTSNPN and SVGIG (reference sequence). CDR3 sequence reads: CAWSVDWEQYF. The CDR3 bases are TGTGCCTGGAGTGTTGACTGGGAGCAGTACTTC.

This clonotype was seen at least ten times. This rearrangement joins TRBV19 to TRBJ2-7; 9 bases line up with TRBD1. The V segment lost 4 bases and the J segment 4 bases; nucleotides outside the gene matches: 8. CDR1 is LNHDA and CDR2 is SQIVND in the germline V gene (reference sequence). CDR3 size: 15 residues. As DNA, the CDR3 is TGTGCCAGTAGTAACGGACAGGGGCGCGGGTACGAGCAGTACTTC. It codes for CASSNGQGRGYEQYF.

The table lists this clonotype with many counts. The chain joins TRBV6-5 to TRBJ1-5; 7 positions match TRBD1. The CDR3 is made up of 15 amino acids. Unmatched junction bases numbered 4, after V lost 0 bases and J lost 5 bases. CDR1 MNHEY and CDR2 SVGAGI come from the germline V gene. The CDR3 loop reads CASSYSRGEDQPQHF. The CDR3 DNA reads as TGTGCCAGCAGTTACTCCAGGGGGGAGGATCAGCCCCAGCATTTT.

This clonotype was picked up a small number of times. The chain uses TRBV3-1 and TRBJ2-7, with D tentatively TRBD1 (6 bases). V lost 2 bases and J lost 3, with 11 bases in between. The CDR3 spans 14 residues. Germline V gives CDR1 LGHDT, CDR2 YNNKEL (reference sequence). The CDR3 sequence is CASSQRDTIYEQYF. Here the CDR3 DNA reads TGTGCCAGCAGCCAACGGGACACTATCTACGAGCAGTACTTC.

The chain couples TRBV12-3 or TRBV12-4 to TRBJ2-7; no firm D call. The CDR3 loop spans 16 amino acids. Between the trimmed V and J ends, which lost 4 bases and 0 bases, there was a span of 16 bases. CDR3 DNA: TGTGCCAGCAGTTACTCCTTGTCTGCCAGCTCCTACGAGCAGTACTTC. Protein product: CASSYSLSASSYEQYF.

This clonotype was seen ten or more times. The gene calls are TRBV6-5 and TRBJ1-2; D is uncertain. CDR3 length: 14 amino acids. With 0 bases removed from V and 12 bases from J, the gap between germline ends came to 17 bases. Germline V gene lookup returns CDR1 MNHEY and CDR2 SVGAGI. The CDR3, as DNA: TGTGCCAGCAGTTACTCGACTACACTCACTGAACACACCTTC. Protein: CASSYSTTLTEHTF.

This clonotype was seen many times. This rearrangement joins TRBV7-8 to TRBJ2-7; D is uncertain. The CDR3 is 15 residues long. Trimming stripped 3 bases from V and 2 bases from J, with 14 bases between. Germline values: CDR1 SGHVS, CDR2 FQNEAQ. CDR3 DNA: TGTGCCAGCAGCTTCACGATTTTTCCCCCCTACGAGCAGTACTTC. Translating it yields CASSFTIFPPYEQYF.